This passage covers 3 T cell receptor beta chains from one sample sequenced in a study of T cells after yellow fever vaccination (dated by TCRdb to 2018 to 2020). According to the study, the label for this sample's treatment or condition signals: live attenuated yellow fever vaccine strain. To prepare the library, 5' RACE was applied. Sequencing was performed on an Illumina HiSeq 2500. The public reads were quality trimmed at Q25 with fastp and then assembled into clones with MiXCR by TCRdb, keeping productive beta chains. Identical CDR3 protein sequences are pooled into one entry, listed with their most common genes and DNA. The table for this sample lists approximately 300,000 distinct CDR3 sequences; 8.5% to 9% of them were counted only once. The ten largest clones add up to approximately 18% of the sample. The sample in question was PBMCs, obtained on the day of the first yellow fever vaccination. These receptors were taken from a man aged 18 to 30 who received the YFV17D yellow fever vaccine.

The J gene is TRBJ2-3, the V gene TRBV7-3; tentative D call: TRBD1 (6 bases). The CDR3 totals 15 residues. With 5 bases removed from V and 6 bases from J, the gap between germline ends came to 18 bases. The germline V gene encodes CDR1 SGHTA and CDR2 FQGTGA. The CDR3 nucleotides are TGTGCCAGCAGCCCAGAGGGGGTCGGTGGGGATACGCAGTATTTT. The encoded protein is CASSPEGVGGDTQYF.

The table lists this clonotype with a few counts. The CDR3 DNA is TGTGCCAGCAGTGACCGTGGCCGGGCCGACAATCAGCCCCAGCATTTT. Residues: CASSDRGRADNQPQHF. V is TRBV12-3 or TRBV12-4 and J is TRBJ1-5; no clear D gene. V gave up 5 bases and J gave up 3 bases, with 17 bases separating them. The CDR3 sequence is 16 residues long.

The CDR3 DNA is TGTGCCAGCAGCCAAGATCTTCGCGGTGAAGCTTTCTTT. It encodes CASSQDLRGEAFF. This chain links TRBV14 with TRBJ1-1; D not certain. V was pared by 0 bases and J by 7 bases, with 9 bases between. Germline CDR1 and CDR2: SGHDN and FVKESK. This CDR3 spans 13 amino acids.